The 2 T cell receptor beta chains presented below share a single source sample, sequenced in a study of blood T cell repertoires in COVID-19. Clones were sequenced by immunoSEQ multiplex PCR, and TCRdb holds only the in-frame ones, with some missing. The table shows 300,000 to 400,000 clones, with approximately 87% occurring only once. Sequencing was carried out using peripheral blood. The receptors were sampled from a woman between 45 and 65 years old with COVID-19, enrolled during active disease.

The chain links TRBV10-2 to TRBJ1-5, with D maybe TRBD1 (6 bases). CDR1 and CDR2 (germline): WSHSY, SAAADI. The ends were cut back, 4 bases at V and 5 bases at J, with 12 bases in the middle. This CDR3 spans 14 amino acids. The CDR3 region is CASSATGSDQPQHF. The CDR3 DNA sequence: TGCGCCAGCAGTGCCACAGGGAGCGATCAGCCCCAGCATTTT.

The chain has TRBV23-1 and TRBJ1-2; 9 positions match TRBD1. TRBV23-1 is treated as an ORF (open reading frame) with a function not yet certain. The CDR3 runs 14 residues. V dropped 5 bases and J dropped 6; count of bases not matched to a gene: 7. The CDR3, as DNA: TGCGCCAGCAGTGAAAGACAGGGGGAAGATGGCTACACCTTC. Translated: CASSERQGEDGYTF.